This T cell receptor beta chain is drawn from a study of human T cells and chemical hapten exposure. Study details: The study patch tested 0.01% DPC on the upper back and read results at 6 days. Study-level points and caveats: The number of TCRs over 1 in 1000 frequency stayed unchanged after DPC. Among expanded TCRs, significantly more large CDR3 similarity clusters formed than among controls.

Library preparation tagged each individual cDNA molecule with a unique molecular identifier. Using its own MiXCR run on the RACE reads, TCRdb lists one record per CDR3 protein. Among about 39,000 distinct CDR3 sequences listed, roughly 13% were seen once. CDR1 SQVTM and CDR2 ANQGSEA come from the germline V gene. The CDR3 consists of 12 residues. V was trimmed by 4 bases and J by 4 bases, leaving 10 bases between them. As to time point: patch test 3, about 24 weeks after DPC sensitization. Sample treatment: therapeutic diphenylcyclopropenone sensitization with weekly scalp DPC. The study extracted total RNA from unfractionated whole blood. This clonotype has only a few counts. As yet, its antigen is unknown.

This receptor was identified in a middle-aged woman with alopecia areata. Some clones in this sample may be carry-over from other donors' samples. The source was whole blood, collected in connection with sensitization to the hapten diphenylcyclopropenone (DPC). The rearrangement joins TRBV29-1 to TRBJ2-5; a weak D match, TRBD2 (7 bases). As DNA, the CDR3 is TGCAGCGTTGTTGGGGGGGCAGAGACCCAGTACTTC. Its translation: CSVVGGAETQYF. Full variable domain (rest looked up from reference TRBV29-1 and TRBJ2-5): SAVISQKPSRDICQRGTSLTIQCQVDSQVTMMFWYRQQPGQSLTLIATANQGSEATYESGFVIDKFPISRPNLTFSTLTVSNMSPEDSSIYLCSVVGGAETQYFGPGTRLLVL.